This T cell receptor beta chain was documented in a study of T cell responses to AZD1222 COVID-19 vaccine. Notes on the study in general: The peak T cell response came first, and repertoires were sampled only after it. Of the AZD1222 recipients, only 5 or 6 were seropositive at baseline. Spike-spanning, vaccine-associated CD4 TCRs were dominant at 160-218 and 743-854.

Sequenced by immunoSEQ multiplex PCR; TCRdb stores in-frame clones only, minus some. The sample records approximately 94,000 clones, about 93% being singletons. As regards this clone: Antigen specificity is unknown.

Germline V gene sequence: CDR1 MDHEN, CDR2 SYDVKM. CDR3 length: 14 residues. The V gene lost 6 bases and the J gene lost 2 bases, with 11 bases spanning the gap. This receptor was obtained from an adult in good health. The chain links TRBV28 to TRBJ1-5; tentatively, D is TRBD1 (5 bases). The material was peripheral blood, obtained on day 0 of AZD1222 vaccination. CDR3 sequence: CASSFRGGNQPQHF. DNA for the CDR3: TGTGCCAGCAGCTTTCGGGGGGGCAATCAGCCCCAGCATTTT.